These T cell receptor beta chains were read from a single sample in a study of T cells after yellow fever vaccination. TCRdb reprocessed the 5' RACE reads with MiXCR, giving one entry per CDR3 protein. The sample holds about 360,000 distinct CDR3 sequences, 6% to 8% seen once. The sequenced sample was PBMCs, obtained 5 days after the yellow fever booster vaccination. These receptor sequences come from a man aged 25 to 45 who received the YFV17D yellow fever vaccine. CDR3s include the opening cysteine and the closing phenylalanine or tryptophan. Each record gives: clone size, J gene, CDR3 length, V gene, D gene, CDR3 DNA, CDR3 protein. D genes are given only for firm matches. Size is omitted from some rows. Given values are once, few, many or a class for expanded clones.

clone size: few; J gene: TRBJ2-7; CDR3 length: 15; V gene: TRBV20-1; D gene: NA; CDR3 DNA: TGCAGTGCTAGAGATCCCAGGACAAGCTTATCCGAGCAGTACTTC; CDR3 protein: CSARDPRTSLSEQYF
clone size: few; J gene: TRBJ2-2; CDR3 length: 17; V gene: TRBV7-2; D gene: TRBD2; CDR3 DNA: TGTGCCAGCAGTCTTGGACTAGCGGGAAGTCTCGCCGGGGAGCTGTTTTTT; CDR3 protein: CASSLGLAGSLAGELFF
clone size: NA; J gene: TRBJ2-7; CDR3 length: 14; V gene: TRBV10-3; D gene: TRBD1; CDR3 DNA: TGTGCCATCAGGGCCGCCGGGACAGGGGACGAGCAGTACTTC; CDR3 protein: CAIRAAGTGDEQYF
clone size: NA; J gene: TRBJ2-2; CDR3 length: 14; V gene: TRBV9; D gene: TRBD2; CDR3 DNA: TGTGCCAGCAGCCTAGCGGGAGAAGCCGGGGAGCTGTTTTTT; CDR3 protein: CASSLAGEAGELFF
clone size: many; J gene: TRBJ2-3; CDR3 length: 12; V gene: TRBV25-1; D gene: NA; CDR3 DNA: TGTGCCAGCAGTGAGGGAAGGGATACGCAGTATTTT; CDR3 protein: CASSEGRDTQYF
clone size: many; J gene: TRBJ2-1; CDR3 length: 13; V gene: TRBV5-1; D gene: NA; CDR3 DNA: TGTGCCAGCAGCTTAGACAGAAACAATGAGCAGTTCTTC; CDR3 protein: CASSLDRNNEQFF
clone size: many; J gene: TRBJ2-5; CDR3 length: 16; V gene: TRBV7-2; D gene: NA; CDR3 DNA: TGTGCCAGCAGCTTAGCCACCCACCTAGTATCGGGGGCCCAGTACTTC; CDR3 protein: CASSLATHLVSGAQYF
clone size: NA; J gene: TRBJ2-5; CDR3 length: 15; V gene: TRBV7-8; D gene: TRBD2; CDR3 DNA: TGTGCCAGCAGCTTAGGAGGCGGGGGACAAGAGACCCAGTACTTC; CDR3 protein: CASSLGGGGQETQYF
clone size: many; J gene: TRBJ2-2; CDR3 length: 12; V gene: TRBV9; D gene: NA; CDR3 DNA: TGTGCCAGCAGCGCCGGGAACGGGGAGCTGTTTTTT; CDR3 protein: CASSAGNGELFF
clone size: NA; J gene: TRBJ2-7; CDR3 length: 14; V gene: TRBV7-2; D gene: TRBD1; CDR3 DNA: TGTGCCAGCAGCTTGTCGGGACAGGCCTACGAGCAGTACTTC; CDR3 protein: CASSLSGQAYEQYF
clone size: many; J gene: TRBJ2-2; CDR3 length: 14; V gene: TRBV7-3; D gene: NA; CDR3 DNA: TGTGCCAGCAGCCGATCACAAGGCACCGGGGAGCTGTTTTTT; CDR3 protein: CASSRSQGTGELFF
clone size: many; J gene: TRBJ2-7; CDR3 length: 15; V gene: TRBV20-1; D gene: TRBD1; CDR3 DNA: TGCAGTGCTAGAGTTTTGGGACAGGGTCTTGACGAGCAGTACTTC; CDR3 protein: CSARVLGQGLDEQYF
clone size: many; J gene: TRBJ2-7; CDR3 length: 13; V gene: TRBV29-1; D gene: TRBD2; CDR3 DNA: TGCAGCGCCGAGACTAGCGTCGCCTACGAGCAGTACTTC; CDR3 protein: CSAETSVAYEQYF
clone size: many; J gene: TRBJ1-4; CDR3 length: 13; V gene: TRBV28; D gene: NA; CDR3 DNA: TGTGCCAGCAGTCGGGGAGTAGGAGAAAAACTGTTTTTT; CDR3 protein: CASSRGVGEKLFF
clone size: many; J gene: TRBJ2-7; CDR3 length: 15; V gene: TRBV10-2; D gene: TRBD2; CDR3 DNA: TGCGCCAGCACCCCCTTCGGGACTAGCGGGAGCGTACAGTACTTC; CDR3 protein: CASTPFGTSGSVQYF
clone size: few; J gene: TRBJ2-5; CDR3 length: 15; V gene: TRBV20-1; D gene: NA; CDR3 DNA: TGCAGTGCTAGAGATCATGGCCGAAACCAAGAGACCCAGTACTTC; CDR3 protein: CSARDHGRNQETQYF
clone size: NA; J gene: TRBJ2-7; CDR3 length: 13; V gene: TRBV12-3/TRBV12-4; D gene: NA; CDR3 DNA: TGTGCCAGCAGTGGAGGAAGTGTTTACGAGCAGTACTTC; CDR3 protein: CASSGGSVYEQYF
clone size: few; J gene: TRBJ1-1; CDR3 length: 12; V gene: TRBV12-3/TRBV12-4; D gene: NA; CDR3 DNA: TGTGCCAGCATAGGAGCGAACACTGAAGCTTTCTTT; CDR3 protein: CASIGANTEAFF
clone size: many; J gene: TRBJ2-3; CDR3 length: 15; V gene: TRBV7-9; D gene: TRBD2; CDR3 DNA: TGTGCCAGCAGCCTGGGGAGGGCCATCACAGATACGCAGTATTTT; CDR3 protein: CASSLGRAITDTQYF
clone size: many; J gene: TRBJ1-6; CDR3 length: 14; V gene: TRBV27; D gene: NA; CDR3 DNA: TGTGCCAGCAGTTTCTCCACGCATAATTCACCCCTCCACTTT; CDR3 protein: CASSFSTHNSPLHF
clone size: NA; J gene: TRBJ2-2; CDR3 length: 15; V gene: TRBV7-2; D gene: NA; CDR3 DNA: TGTGCCAGCAGCTTGGGACCCTCTGGGACCGGGGAGCTGTTTTTT; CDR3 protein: CASSLGPSGTGELFF
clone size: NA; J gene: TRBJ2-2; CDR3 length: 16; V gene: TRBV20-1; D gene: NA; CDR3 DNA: TGCTGTGCTAGGGGCCCCCCCGGGAGCGGGTCCGGGGAGCTGTTTTTT; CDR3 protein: CCARGPPGSGSGELFF
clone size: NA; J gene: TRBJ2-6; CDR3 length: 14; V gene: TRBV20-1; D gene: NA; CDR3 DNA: TGCAGTGCTAGTCGGGGGCCTGGGGCCAACGTCCTGACTTTC; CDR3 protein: CSASRGPGANVLTF
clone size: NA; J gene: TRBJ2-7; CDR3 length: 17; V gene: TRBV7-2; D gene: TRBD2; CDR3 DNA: TGTGCCAGCAGCTTAGCGGACATAGCGGGAGGGGGATACGAGCAGTACTTC; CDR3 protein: CASSLADIAGGGYEQYF
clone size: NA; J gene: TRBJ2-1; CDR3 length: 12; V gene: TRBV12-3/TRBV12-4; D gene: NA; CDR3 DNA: TGTGCCAGCAGTAGGGCTATCAATGAGCAGTTCTTC; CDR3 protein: CASSRAINEQFF
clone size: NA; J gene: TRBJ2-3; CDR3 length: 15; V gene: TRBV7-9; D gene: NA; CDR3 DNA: TGTGCCAGCAGCTTACCTCCTAGACTAGGGGATACGCAGTATTTT; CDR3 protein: CASSLPPRLGDTQYF
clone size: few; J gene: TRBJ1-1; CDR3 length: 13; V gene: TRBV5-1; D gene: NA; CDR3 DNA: TGCGCCAGCAGCTTGTCTGGGACATCCGAAGCTTTCTTT; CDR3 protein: CASSLSGTSEAFF
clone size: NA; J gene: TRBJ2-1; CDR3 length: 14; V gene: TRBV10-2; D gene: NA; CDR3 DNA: TGCGCCAGCACCACGATCGGACTGGACAAAGAGCAGTTCTTC; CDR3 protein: CASTTIGLDKEQFF
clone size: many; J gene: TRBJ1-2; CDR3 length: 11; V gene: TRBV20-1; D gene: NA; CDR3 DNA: TGCAGTGCTAGAGAGGACTATGGCTACACCTTC; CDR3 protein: CSAREDYGYTF
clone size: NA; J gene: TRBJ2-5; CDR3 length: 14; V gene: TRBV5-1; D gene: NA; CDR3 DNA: TGCGCCAGCAGCCCGGGACCACACCAAGAGACCCAGTACTTC; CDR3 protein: CASSPGPHQETQYF
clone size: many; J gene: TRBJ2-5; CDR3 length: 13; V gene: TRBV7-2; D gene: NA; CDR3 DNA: TGTGCCAGCAGCCTCCCGAATAAGGAGACCCAGTACTTC; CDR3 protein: CASSLPNKETQYF
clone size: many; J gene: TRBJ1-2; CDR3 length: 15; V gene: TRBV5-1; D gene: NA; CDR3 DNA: TGCGCCAGCAGCTTGACCGCTGGCCAGGGGTCTGGCTACACCTTC; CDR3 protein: CASSLTAGQGSGYTF
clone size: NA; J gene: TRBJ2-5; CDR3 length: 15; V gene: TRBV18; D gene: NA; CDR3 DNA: TGTGCCAGCTCACCGCCTGGGACACCTGGAGAGACCCAGTACTTC; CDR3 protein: CASSPPGTPGETQYF
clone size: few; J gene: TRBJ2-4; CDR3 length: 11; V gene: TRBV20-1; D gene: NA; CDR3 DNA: TGCAGTGCTAGAGATCTGGACATTCAGTACTTC; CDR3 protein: CSARDLDIQYF
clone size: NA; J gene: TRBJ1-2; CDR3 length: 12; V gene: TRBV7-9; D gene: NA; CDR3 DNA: TGTGCCAGCAGCCCAAGTGACAGCGGCTACACCTTC; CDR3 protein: CASSPSDSGYTF
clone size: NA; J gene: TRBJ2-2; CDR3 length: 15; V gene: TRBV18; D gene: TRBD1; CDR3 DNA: TGTGCCAGCTCACACGGACAGGAAAACACCGGGGAGCTGTTTTTT; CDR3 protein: CASSHGQENTGELFF
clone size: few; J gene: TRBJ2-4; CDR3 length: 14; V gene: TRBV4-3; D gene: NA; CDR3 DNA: TGCGCCAGCAGCCAAGATGCCAGCTTTAACATTCAGTACTTC; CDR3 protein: CASSQDASFNIQYF
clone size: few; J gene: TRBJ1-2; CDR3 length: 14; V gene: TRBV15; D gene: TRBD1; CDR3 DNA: TGTGCCACCAGCAGAGATCAGGGGGCAGAGGGCTACACCTTC; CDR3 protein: CATSRDQGAEGYTF
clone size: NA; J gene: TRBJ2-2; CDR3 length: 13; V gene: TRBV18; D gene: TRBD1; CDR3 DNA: TGTGCCAGCTCACCGGACAGGTGCGAGGAGCTGTTTTTT; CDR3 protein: CASSPDRCEELFF
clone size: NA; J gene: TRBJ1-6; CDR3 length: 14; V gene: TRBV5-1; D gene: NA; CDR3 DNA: TGCGCCAGCAGTGAAGGGGTGAATAATTCACCCCTCCACTTT; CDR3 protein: CASSEGVNNSPLHF
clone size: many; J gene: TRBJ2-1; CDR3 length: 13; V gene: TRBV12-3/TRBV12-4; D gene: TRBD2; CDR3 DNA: TGTGCCAGCACCCGGGGGGGGGAGGGTGAGCAGTTCTTC; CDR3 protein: CASTRGGEGEQFF
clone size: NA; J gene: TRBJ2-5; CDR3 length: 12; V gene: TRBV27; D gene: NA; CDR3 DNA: TGTGCTGCGGGACGCCTCCAAGAGACCCAGTACTTC; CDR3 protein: CAAGRLQETQYF